This TCR beta chain stems from a study of OX40 agonist ivuxolimab in advanced cancers. Points from the study as a whole: Both CD4+ and CD8+ T cell populations in blood had undergone clonal expansion by week 6 at 0.1 to 3.0 mg/kg. The expanded peripheral T cells' antigen specificity was not determined.

For this clone: Antigen specificity is unknown.

Sampling times: baseline, cycle 4 day 1, cycle 7 day 1. Repertoires were generated with immunoSEQ multiplex PCR, while TCRdb's copy carries only in-frame clones and drops some. Of 60,000 to 90,000 clones in the sample, more than 70% are singletons; the top ten hold about 0.76%. The receptor comes from an adult with an advanced solid tumor such as melanoma, head and neck, liver or kidney cancer. Specimen: CD4+ or CD8+ T cells sorted from blood, collected in a trial of the OX40 agonist ivuxolimab.

The CDR3 protein is CASSLRTSGGAKNEQFF. The CDR3 coding sequence is TGTGCCAGCAGCCTCAGGACTAGCGGGGGGGCAAAGAATGAGCAGTTCTTC. The chain combines TRBV11-2 with TRBJ2-1; 15 nucleotides line up with TRBD2. The germline V gene has CDR1 SGHAT and CDR2 FQNNGV. This CDR3 is 17 amino acids long. V shed 5 bases and J 7 bases; nucleotides not matched to a gene: 9.